This entry lists 9 T cell receptor beta chains sequenced from one sample in a study of Ad26.COV2.S vaccination and SARS-CoV-2 variants (dated by TCRdb to about 2021). The meaning of the sample's treatment or condition label: around 19 received Ad26.COV2.S at low or high dose, single or two shots; 5 received placebo; per-sample allocation not given. Repertoires of vaccine and placebo recipients were sequenced from samples taken on day 63 after the first injection. Library creation used the immunoSEQ multiplex PCR assay. TCRdb mirrors the immuneACCESS table, restricted to in-frame sequences. Some clones are absent from its copies; in checked studies, under half trace to an unresolved V gene, and the reason for the others is unknown. The sample table holds about 680,000 clones, of which about 90% were seen once. Over 1.3% of the sample rests with the top ten. The sample in question was peripheral blood, obtained in a trial of Ad26.COV2.S vaccine versus placebo. The receptors here all came from a person aged 18-65 years who received the Ad26.COV2.S COVID-19 vaccine or a placebo.

The sample holds one count of this clone. The chain is built from TRBV6-2 or TRBV6-3 and TRBJ1-6; the match to TRBD1 covers 8 bases. CDR1 is MNHEY, CDR2 SVGEGT, per germline. Unmatched junction bases numbered 11, after V lost 7 bases and J lost 6 bases. The CDR3 totals 16 residues. The CDR3 spells CASTPQGQGSNSPLHF. The CDR3 nucleotides are TGTGCCAGCACCCCTCAAGGACAGGGTAGTAATTCACCCCTCCACTTT.

The V and J genes are TRBV6-6 and TRBJ1-1; TRBD1 matches at 7 bases. Trimming removed 6 bases from V and 8 bases from J; junction bases left unmatched: 3. Germline CDR1 MNHNY, CDR2 SVGAGI (reference sequence). The length of the CDR3 is 11 residues. The CDR3 here is CASRNRGEAFF. CDR3 nucleotides: TGTGCCAGCAGGAACAGGGGCGAAGCTTTCTTT.

This chain joins TRBV3-1 (or the pseudogene TRBV3-2) and TRBJ1-1; weak D call: TRBD1 (5 bases). The V end was cut by 1 base, the J end by 4 bases, with 10 bases between. Germline V gives CDR1 LGHDT, CDR2 YNNKEL (reference sequence). This CDR3 is 14 amino acids long. The CDR3 here is CASSQGGDLTEAFF. The CDR3 region has the DNA TGTGCCAGCAGCCAAGGGGGGGACCTCACTGAAGCTTTCTTT.

V gene TRBV5-1 combines with J gene TRBJ1-1; D might be TRBD1 (6 bases). V lost 7 bases and J lost 2, with 15 bases in between. Germline V CDR1 and CDR2: SGHRS, YFSETQ. The CDR3 contains 14 residues. The CDR3, as DNA: TGCGCCAGCGGGTTGGGGGGCAGCAACACTGAAGCTTTCTTT. Translating it yields CASGLGGSNTEAFF.

This clone has a single count. This rearrangement joins TRBV19 to TRBJ1-1, with TRBD1 matching 7 bases. The CDR3 covers 13 residues. Germline V CDR1 and CDR2: LNHDA, SQIVND (reference sequence). With 9 bases clipped from V and 1 base from J, the junction kept 5 bases outside the gene matches. The CDR3 DNA follows: TGTGCCAGCGTCGGACAGGCGAACACTGAAGCTTTCTTT. Translation: CASVGQANTEAFF.

The V call is TRBV27, the J call TRBJ2-3, with D possibly TRBD1 on 6 matching bases. The CDR3 runs 17 residues. Germline lookup yields CDR1 MNHEY and CDR2 SMNVEV (reference sequence). V lost 5 bases and J lost 2, with 20 bases in between. The DNA for the CDR3 is TGTGCCAGCAGTCCGCACAGGGTAATTCGTCTCACAGATACGCAGTATTTT. It yields the protein CASSPHRVIRLTDTQYF.

This clone was counted a single time. The chain links TRBV9 to TRBJ1-3, with 10 positions matching TRBD1. Germline trimming cut 0 bases from V and 2 bases from J; bases unmatched to any gene: 2. CDR3 size: 16 residues. CDR1 is SGDLS, CDR2 YYNGEE, per germline. CDR3 nucleotides: TGTGCCAGCAGCGTAGTAGGGACAGGGGCTGGAAACACCATATATTTT. This translates into CASSVVGTGAGNTIYF.

V usage is TRBV7-8 and J usage is TRBJ1-2, with 8 bases identical to TRBD1. This CDR3 has 13 residues. Looked up from germline, CDR1 is SGHVS and CDR2 is FQNEAQ. V trimming: 5 bases; J trimming: 6 bases; junction bases outside the gene matches: 5. The CDR3 is CASSPGQGDGYTF. As DNA, the CDR3 is TGTGCCAGCAGCCCAGGACAGGGCGATGGCTACACCTTC.

This chain uses TRBV19 with TRBJ2-7; TRBD1 matches 7 bases. Germline V CDR1 and CDR2: LNHDA, SQIVND (reference sequence). The CDR3 runs 13 residues. V lost 6 bases to trimming and J lost 3 bases; unmatched junction nucleotides: 5. CDR3 in amino acids: CASSRDRYYEQYF. For the CDR3, the DNA is TGTGCCAGTAGCAGGGACAGATACTACGAGCAGTACTTC.